This paragraph reports one T cell receptor (beta chain). The antigen is unknown. The entirety of the isolated RNA underwent reverse transcription, so expressed TCRB transcripts were sequenced. This table comes from immunoSEQ multiplex PCR, and its TCRdb copy is limited to in-frame clones, with some not included. Of around 56,000 clones in the sample, around 53% were seen once. CD45RO/CCR7/CD25/CD127/CD95/CD27 separated CD4+ naive, central memory, regulatory and stem cell-like memory cells by sorting. The data belong to a study of beta chain features in type 1 diabetes. Points from the study as a whole: A moderate, significant TCRB CDR3 shortening appeared in type 1 diabetes across four CD4+ subsets. Naive, central memory and regulatory TCRB repertoires appeared more similar among patients than healthy donors. Type 1 diabetes patients showed fewer insertions and more deletions at VDJ junctions.

The sequence was obtained from a woman in her forties with type 1 diabetes. Source material: Tregs from blood.

CDR3 sequence: CASSSLGGSQPQHF. CDR3 DNA sequence: TGTGCCAGCAGTTCGCTAGGGGGTTCTCAGCCCCAGCATTTT. This chain uses TRBV6-5 with TRBJ1-5, with a possible D match to TRBD1 (6 bases). This CDR3 is built from 14 residues. Germline CDR1 reads MNHEY; CDR2 reads SVGAGI. Trimming removed 4 bases at V and 6 bases at J, with 13 bases between.